These 20 T cell receptor beta chains originate from one sample sequenced in a study of blood T cell repertoires in COVID-19. Assay: immunoSEQ multiplex PCR; the TCRdb copy retains only in-frame clones and omits some. The table shows around 400,000 clones, with approximately 89% occurring only once. The sample consisted of peripheral blood. All receptors derive from a woman aged 55-70 years with COVID-19, enrolled during active disease.

This chain joins TRBV2 and TRBJ1-2; D perhaps matches TRBD1 (5 bases). Deletions cut 4 bases from V and 5 bases from J, with 20 bases between. Germline loops: CDR1 SNHLY, CDR2 FYNNEI. CDR3 size: 16 residues. The CDR3 reads CASSGTTDTKPYGYTF. The DNA for the CDR3 is TGTGCCAGCAGTGGCACGACGGACACAAAACCTTATGGCTACACCTTC.

The chain combines TRBV10-3 with TRBJ2-2, with 9 bases fitting TRBD1. There are 16 residues in the CDR3. Unmatched junction bases numbered 9, after V lost 6 bases and J lost 4 bases. CDR1 ENHRY and CDR2 SYGVKD come from the germline V gene. CDR3 DNA sequence: TGTGCCATCAGCCAACAGGGGGCGGGTGGCACCGGGGAGCTGTTTTTT. Its protein is CAISQQGAGGTGELFF.

This chain uses TRBV6-6 with TRBJ1-5; 10 bases line up with TRBD1. The germline V gene has CDR1 MNHNY and CDR2 SVGAGI (reference sequence). The CDR3 length is 14 residues. The trim removed 8 bases at V and 4 bases at J, leaving 5 bases unmatched. The chain's CDR3 is CASGGTGENQPQHF. CDR3 nucleotide sequence: TGTGCCAGCGGGGGGACAGGGGAGAATCAGCCCCAGCATTTT.

The chain couples TRBV3-1 (or the pseudogene TRBV3-2) to TRBJ2-4; possible D gene TRBD1, 6 bases. CDR3 size: 15 residues. Deletions cut 3 bases from V and 8 bases from J, with 17 bases between. Germline V gene data show CDR1 as LGHDT and CDR2 as YNNKEL (reference sequence). The CDR3: CASSHGQSSGDIQYF. The CDR3 DNA reads TGTGCCAGCAGCCACGGACAGTCATCAGGGGACATTCAGTACTTC.

The chain combines TRBV9 with TRBJ2-3; maybe TRBD1 (5 bases). Trimming cost V 4 bases and J 4 bases, with 13 bases left between them. The CDR3 sequence is 14 residues long. CDR1 SGDLS and CDR2 YYNGEE come from the germline V gene. CDR3 bases: TGTGCCAGCAGCCCAAGGGGTGGGGCAGATACGCAGTATTTT. Its translation: CASSPRGGADTQYF.

This clone was observed once. V is TRBV30 and J is TRBJ1-1, with 10 nucleotides matching TRBD1. V lost 3 bases to trimming and J lost 5 bases; unmatched junction nucleotides: 6. Germline-derived CDR1 and CDR2 are GTSNPN and SVGIG (reference sequence). CDR3 length: 14 amino acids. For the CDR3, the DNA is TGTGCCTGGAGGGGACAGGGGCGGGGGACTGAAGCTTTCTTT. It specifies CAWRGQGRGTEAFF.

The rearrangement joins TRBV7-9 to TRBJ1-2; TRBD1 is a possible D gene (5 bases). Germline-derived CDR1 and CDR2 are SEHNR and FQNEAQ (reference sequence). With 3 bases removed from V and 6 bases from J, the gap between germline ends came to 11 bases. The CDR3 extends over 13 amino acids. CDR3 sequence (DNA): TGTGCCAGCAGCTTGGGCGGAGGGGATGGCTACACCTTC. This sequence encodes CASSLGGGDGYTF. The full variable domain, completed using reference TRBV7-9 and TRBJ1-2, is DTGVSQNPRHKITKRGQNVTFRCDPISEHNRLYWYRQTLGQGPEFLTYFQNEAQLEKSRLLSDRFSAERPKGSFSTLEIQRTEQGDSAMYLCASSLGGGDGYTFGSGTRLTVV.

This chain links TRBV10-3 with TRBJ2-7; 7 bases match TRBD2. Per the germline V gene, CDR1 is ENHRY and CDR2 is SYGVKD. The V gene end was trimmed by 3 bases and the J gene end by 0 bases; junction bases not matched to a gene: 2. The CDR3 has 14 residues. CDR3 sequence reads: CAISDGRSSYEQYF. The CDR3 DNA sequence: TGTGCCATCAGTGACGGGAGGAGCTCCTACGAGCAGTACTTC.

V usage is TRBV9 and J usage is TRBJ2-1, with 7 nucleotides matching TRBD1. CDR1 is SGDLS and CDR2 is YYNGEE in the germline V gene. The trim removed 5 bases at V and 4 bases at J, leaving 6 bases unmatched. CDR3 length: 14 amino acids. The CDR3 is CASSQGVLYNEQFF. The CDR3, as DNA: TGTGCCAGCAGTCAGGGGGTCTTATACAATGAGCAGTTCTTC.

This chain connects TRBV7-2 to TRBJ2-7, with 10 bases matching TRBD2. The junction had 4 bases not matched to a gene; V was cut back by 5 bases and J by 3 bases. CDR3 length equals 14 residues. Germline V lookup: CDR1 SGHTA, CDR2 FQGNSA. The DNA for the CDR3 is TGTGCCAGCAGCCAGACTAGCGGGTTCTACGAGCAGTACTTC. It is translated as CASSQTSGFYEQYF.

The chain has TRBV11-2 and TRBJ2-1; D may be TRBD2 (7 bases). This CDR3 has 13 amino acids. Germline V CDR1 and CDR2: SGHAT, FQNNGV. Trimming shortened V by 7 bases and J by 10 bases, and 17 bases separated the two germline ends. CDR3 nucleotide sequence: TGTGCCAGCAAGGGGGGGGCAAGGTGGGAGCAGTTCTTC. Its translation: CASKGGARWEQFF.

The genes are TRBV7-2 and TRBJ2-1; weak D call: TRBD2 (5 bases). Trimming took 4 bases from V and 12 from J, leaving 13 bases between them. CDR1 and CDR2 (germline): SGHTA, FQGNSA. This CDR3 region has 12 residues. DNA of the CDR3: TGTGCCAGCAGCTCTGACGTACGGGGGCAGTTCTTC. Protein product: CASSSDVRGQFF.

This clone was detected only once. The rearrangement joins TRBV27 to TRBJ2-2, with D unresolved. The V gene lost 5 bases and the J gene lost 5 bases, with 12 bases spanning the gap. The CDR3 consists of 14 residues. Looked up from germline, CDR1 is MNHEY and CDR2 is SMNVEV (reference sequence). The CDR3 sequence: CASSPRHRTGELFF. The CDR3 DNA sequence: TGTGCCAGCAGTCCGCGGCATAGGACCGGGGAGCTGTTTTTT.

The chain couples TRBV5-1 to TRBJ2-2, with D perhaps TRBD1 (6 bases). The CDR3 consists of 15 residues. Germline CDR1 SGHRS, CDR2 YFSETQ. V lost 2 bases and J lost 1, with 9 bases in between. The CDR3 sequence is CASSFQGQNTGELFF. The CDR3, as DNA: TGCGCCAGCAGCTTCCAGGGACAGAACACCGGGGAGCTGTTTTTT. Complete variable domain (other parts from reference TRBV5-1 and TRBJ2-2): KAGVTQTPRYLIKTRGQQVTLSCSPISGHRSVSWYQQTPGQGLQFLFEYFSETQRNKGNFPGRFSGRQFSNSRSEMNVSTLELGDSALYLCASSFQGQNTGELFFGEGSRLTVL.

The chain joins TRBV9 to TRBJ1-2; 8 nucleotides agree with TRBD1. Germline lookup yields CDR1 SGDLS and CDR2 YYNGEE. This CDR3 has 15 amino acids. With 0 bases clipped from V and 10 bases from J, the junction kept 11 bases outside the gene matches. For the CDR3, the DNA is TGTGCCAGCAGCGTAGTATCAGGGGGCCTCGGAGACTACACCTTC. Protein sequence: CASSVVSGGLGDYTF.

V gene TRBV6-1 combines with J gene TRBJ1-1; 7 nucleotides line up with TRBD1. Germline V gene lookup returns CDR1 MNHNS and CDR2 SASEGT. The V segment lost 2 bases and the J segment 3 bases; nucleotides outside the gene matches: 6. This CDR3 is built from 15 residues. The CDR3 sequence: CASSERRQGDTEAFF. The CDR3 DNA follows: TGTGCCAGCAGTGAACGGAGGCAGGGGGACACTGAAGCTTTCTTT.

This clone appeared a few times. The chain recombines TRBV19 with TRBJ1-1; 7 bases line up with TRBD1. CDR3 length: 16 residues. V was pared by 4 bases and J by 0 bases, with 8 bases of the junction left unmatched. Germline CDR1 is LNHDA and CDR2 is SQIVND (reference sequence). Here the CDR3 reads CASSNLGGGLNTEAFF. CDR3 in DNA: TGTGCCAGTAGTAATCTAGGGGGCGGGTTGAACACTGAAGCTTTCTTT.

The V and J genes are TRBV25-1 and TRBJ1-2; 7 bases agree with TRBD1. Germline values: CDR1 MGHDK, CDR2 SYGVNS. The CDR3 contains 17 residues. Germline trimming cut 3 bases from V and 2 bases from J; bases unmatched to any gene: 12. CDR3 in amino acids: CASSDPYSGTANYGYTF. The CDR3 DNA reads as TGTGCCAGCAGTGATCCCTATTCCGGGACAGCGAACTATGGCTACACCTTC.

This clone is a singleton in its sample. The chain uses TRBV7-2 and TRBJ1-5; D remains unclear. The CDR3 is made up of 15 amino acids. Germline V lookup: CDR1 SGHTA, CDR2 FQGNSA. The germline V and J ends were trimmed by 1 base and 0 bases, with 7 bases remaining between them. The CDR3 DNA reads as TGTGCCAGCAGCTTAGACGGTTATAGCAATCAGCCCCAGCATTTT. This encodes CASSLDGYSNQPQHF.

To note about this clone: At one of its ends the junction is not consistent with the germline gene, which may arise from a read error. The V gene is TRBV2, the J gene TRBJ1-2; D gene ambiguous. This CDR3 has 14 amino acids. Germline CDR1 is SNHLY and CDR2 is FYNNEI. CDR3 sequence reads: CASSRDLAKYGYTF. In nucleotides, the CDR3 is TGTGCCAGCAGCCGGGATTTAGCTAAATATGGCTACACCTTC. Drawing the rest from reference TRBV2 and TRBJ1-2, the complete variable domain is EPEVTQTPSHQVTQMGQEVILRCVPISNHLYFYWYRQILGQKVEFLVSFYNNEISEKSEIFDDQFSVERPDGSNFTLKIRSTKLEDSAMYFCASSRDLAKYGYTFGSGTRLTVV.